This T cell receptor beta chain was recovered during a study of long-term antiretroviral therapy in people with HIV. Each HIV-infected participant was given treatment in the United States. The assay, immunoSEQ v3.0, was run at survey level. Sequenced by immunoSEQ multiplex PCR; TCRdb stores in-frame clones only, minus some. The sample lists 15,000 to 20,000 clones, 70% to 90% occurring once. The CDR3 length is 16 residues. The germline CDR1 and CDR2 sequences are SGHVS and FQNEAQ. The trim removed 2 bases at V and 4 bases at J, leaving 6 bases unmatched. Note on this clone: Its specificity is unknown.

Study conclusions and caveats: It was not possible to obtain data on ART adherence, viral resistance or therapy changes. Despite increasing after ART, diversity remained lower than that of transplant donor controls. Repertoire composition at all time points was dominated by clones that had expanded before ART.

The chain employs TRBV7-8 and TRBJ1-3, with 9 bases aligning to TRBD1. The sequenced sample was unsorted PBMCs, obtained 2.2 to 2.3 years before starting antiretroviral therapy. The clonotype was recovered from a woman in her thirties with HIV. CDR3 amino acids: CASSLRTGVSGNTIYF. The CDR3 DNA follows: TGTGCCAGCAGCTTAAGGACAGGGGTATCCGGAAACACCATATATTTT.